One and the same sample provided the 25 T cell receptor beta chains below, sequenced in a study of cytomegalovirus exposure and HLA in healthy donors. It was with 60 Vbeta and 13 Jbeta primers that the PCR ran. The repertoire was sequenced with immunoSEQ multiplex PCR; TCRdb's copy has only in-frame clones and lacks some. The table has 150,000 to 200,000 clones, 75% to 90% seen once. Sequencing was carried out using PBMCs. The receptors here all came from a man between 18 and 35 years old in good health and CMV-seropositive.

V gene TRBV5-1 combines with J gene TRBJ2-5; 8 bases are shared with TRBD1. This CDR3 has 15 amino acids. Germline lookup yields CDR1 SGHRS and CDR2 YFSETQ. Trimming cost V 0 bases and J 11 bases; bases outside gene matches: 12. This CDR3 reads CASSLVAGGMGEQYF. The CDR3 DNA reads TGCGCCAGCAGCTTGGTGGCAGGGGGCATGGGGGAGCAGTACTTC. Together with reference TRBV5-1 and TRBJ2-5, the CDR3 gives the full variable domain: KAGVTQTPRYLIKTRGQQVTLSCSPISGHRSVSWYQQTPGQGLQFLFEYFSETQRNKGNFPGRFSGRQFSNSRSEMNVSTLELGDSALYLCASSLVAGGMGEQYFGPGTRLLVL.

The chain carries TRBV10-3 and TRBJ1-2; D remains ambiguous. The germline V gene has CDR1 ENHRY and CDR2 SYGVKD. V was pared by 11 bases and J by 4 bases, with 17 bases between. The CDR3 has 13 residues. In DNA, the CDR3 is TGTGCCTCCCAACAGCAGGCGTCCTATGGCTACACCTTC. The encoded protein is CASQQQASYGYTF.

This clone was seen only once. The chain has TRBV10-3 and TRBJ2-7, with 10 bases identical to TRBD1. Germline trimming cut 2 bases from V and 4 bases from J; bases unmatched to any gene: 8. Germline V gene lookup returns CDR1 ENHRY and CDR2 SYGVKD. CDR3 length equals 16 residues. The CDR3 DNA follows: TGTGCCATCAGTGAGCCCCAGACAGGGGGCGGGTACGAGCAGTACTTC. Its protein is CAISEPQTGGGYEQYF.

The gene calls are TRBV4-1 and TRBJ2-2; 9 bases match TRBD2. The trim removed 1 base at V and 7 bases at J, leaving 10 bases unmatched. This CDR3 has 17 residues. In germline, CDR1 is MGHRA, CDR2 YSYEKL. CDR3 residues: CASSQGAGGLGSGELFF. Written as DNA, the CDR3 is TGCGCCAGCAGCCAAGGGGCGGGGGGGCTCGGGAGCGGGGAGCTGTTTTTT.

The DNA of the CDR3 is TGCGCCAGCAGCTCCCAGGGAGGGTTCGATGAGCAGTTCTTC. Residues: CASSSQGGFDEQFF. The chain links TRBV5-1 to TRBJ2-1; 7 bases agree with TRBD2. Trimming removed 3 bases from V and 8 bases from J; junction bases left unmatched: 8. CDR3 length: 14 amino acids. Germline CDR1 reads SGHRS; CDR2 reads YFSETQ.

The chain joins TRBV19 to TRBJ1-2, with TRBD1 matching over 9 bases. The junction had 11 bases not matched to a gene; V was cut back by 2 bases and J by 13 bases. Germline V lookup: CDR1 LNHDA, CDR2 SQIVND (reference sequence). The CDR3 has 14 residues. In DNA, the CDR3 is TGTGCCAGTAGTATATTGGGACAGGGAGGCCTCCTCACCTTC. This gives the protein CASSILGQGGLLTF.

The chain has TRBV5-4 and TRBJ2-7; D may be TRBD2 (6 bases). Germline V CDR1 and CDR2: SGHNT, YYREEE (reference sequence). The CDR3 is 15 amino acids. The V gene lost 1 base and the J gene lost 2 bases, with 13 bases spanning the gap. The chain's CDR3 is CASSLTGTDAYEQYF. CDR3 in DNA: TGTGCCAGCAGCTTGACCGGGACTGACGCCTACGAGCAGTACTTC. The whole variable domain, remainder taken from reference TRBV5-4 and TRBJ2-7, is ETGVTQSPTHLIKTRGQQVTLRCSSQSGHNTVSWYQQALGQGPQFIFQYYREEENGRGNFPPRFSGLQFPNYSSELNVNALELDDSALYLCASSLTGTDAYEQYFGPGTRLTVT.

CDR3 residues: CASSYSGGVDYGYTF. The CDR3 DNA follows: TGCGCCAGCAGCTACTCAGGGGGAGTCGACTATGGCTACACCTTC. V gene TRBV4-1 combines with J gene TRBJ1-2; 7 bases fit TRBD1. Germline V gene lookup returns CDR1 MGHRA and CDR2 YSYEKL. The CDR3 covers 15 residues. The trim removed 5 bases at V and 3 bases at J, leaving 9 bases unmatched.

The J gene is TRBJ2-5, the V gene TRBV2, with TRBD2 as a possible D gene (5 bases). The DNA matches TRBJ2-7 better at its end, which makes the J call doubtful. CDR3 length: 13 residues. In germline, CDR1 is SNHLY, CDR2 FYNNEI. CDR3: CASSEVIASEQYF. The CDR3 DNA is TGTGCCAGCAGTGAAGTGATAGCGTCCGAGCAGTACTTC.

The V call is TRBV20-1, the J call TRBJ2-1; D is undetermined. Trimming removed 3 bases at V and 10 bases at J, with 10 bases between. The V gene's germline CDR1 is DFQATT and CDR2 SNEGSKA (reference sequence). This CDR3 has 11 amino acids. The CDR3 sequence: CSASDSNEQFF. DNA of the CDR3: TGCAGTGCTAGTGATAGCAACGAGCAGTTCTTC.

A word on this clone: The junction departs from germline at one end; a sequencing error may be responsible. This chain links TRBV11-3 with TRBJ2-2; D perhaps matches TRBD2 (7 bases). There are 15 residues in the CDR3. CDR1 and CDR2 (germline): SGHNT, YENEEA. DNA of the CDR3: TGTGCCAGCAGCTCGGGGGGCCTAAGAACCGGGCAGCTGTTTTTT. Protein product: CASSSGGLRTGQLFF.

The chain carries TRBV5-5 and TRBJ2-5; possible D gene TRBD1, 6 bases. Trimming removed 0 bases at V and 5 bases at J, with 11 bases between. The CDR3 sequence is 14 residues long. The germline V gene encodes CDR1 SGHKS and CDR2 YYEKEE (reference sequence). This CDR3 reads CASSLATGLETQYF. The CDR3 coding sequence is TGTGCCAGCAGCTTGGCCACAGGGTTGGAGACCCAGTACTTC. The whole variable domain, remainder taken from reference TRBV5-5 and TRBJ2-5, is DAGVTQSPTHLIKTRGQQVTLRCSPISGHKSVSWYQQVLGQGPQFIFQYYEKEERGRGNFPDRFSARQFPNYSSELNVNALLLGDSALYLCASSLATGLETQYFGPGTRLLVL.

The rearrangement links TRBV14 to TRBJ2-3, with D tentatively TRBD2 (6 bases). The CDR3 totals 15 residues. Trimming shortened V by 1 base and J by 2 bases, and 10 bases separated the two germline ends. Germline assignment: CDR1 SGHDN and CDR2 FVKESK. The CDR3 DNA reads TGTGCCAGCAGCCAAGTCGGGACTCCCACAGATACGCAGTATTTT. Translation: CASSQVGTPTDTQYF.

This clone occurred once. Other DNA variants within this sample encode the same CDR3. The chain combines TRBV10-3 with TRBJ1-2, with TRBD1 matching over 10 bases. CDR1 is ENHRY, CDR2 SYGVKD, per germline. J lost 8 bases, V lost 4 bases, and 16 bases had no gene match. The CDR3 consists of 17 residues. Written as DNA, the CDR3 is TGTGCCATCAGTGGCGGACAGGGGGTATCGCTACGCTACGGCTACACCTTC. It translates to CAISGGQGVSLRYGYTF.

The chain carries TRBV25-1 and TRBJ1-1; D is undetermined. The V end lost 0 bases, the J end lost 1 base, and 18 bases lay between the germline ends. From germline, CDR1 is MGHDK and CDR2 SYGVNS. The CDR3 is 18 residues long. The chain's CDR3 is CASSEYFSVPGQNTEAFF. In nucleotides, the CDR3 is TGTGCCAGCAGTGAATATTTTAGCGTTCCCGGTCAGAACACTGAAGCTTTCTTT.

This rearrangement joins TRBV15 to TRBJ2-7, with 8 bases aligning to TRBD2. V lost 5 bases to trimming and J lost 5 bases; unmatched junction nucleotides: 11. CDR1 and CDR2 from the germline V gene are LNHNV and YYDKDF (reference sequence). CDR3 size: 15 residues. CDR3 in amino acids: CATSWTGLGSDEQYF. CDR3 nucleotides: TGTGCCACCAGCTGGACGGGACTAGGGTCCGACGAGCAGTACTTC.

This sequence joins TRBV7-3 and TRBJ2-3; 8 bases are shared with TRBD1. The V segment lost 3 bases and the J segment 6 bases; nucleotides outside the gene matches: 2. The length of the CDR3 is 13 residues. Germline lookup yields CDR1 SGHTA and CDR2 FQGTGA. CDR3 region: CASSLQGADTQYF. Here the CDR3 DNA reads TGTGCCAGCAGCTTGCAGGGGGCGGATACGCAGTATTTT. Full variable domain (remainder filled in from reference TRBV7-3 and TRBJ2-3): GAGVSQTPSNKVTEKGKYVELRCDPISGHTALYWYRQSLGQGPEFLIYFQGTGAADDSGLPNDRFFAVRPEGSVSTLKIQRTERGDSAVYLCASSLQGADTQYFGPGTRLTVL.

This chain joins TRBV7-9 and TRBJ2-7; D remains unclear. Germline V gives CDR1 SEHNR, CDR2 FQNEAQ (reference sequence). V gave up 5 bases and J gave up 4 bases, with 9 bases separating them. The length of the CDR3 is 12 residues. This chain's CDR3 is CASSLIYYEQYF. CDR3 nucleotide sequence: TGTGCCAGCAGCCTAATATATTACGAGCAGTACTTC.

The rearrangement links TRBV4-1 to TRBJ2-4, with 8 bases identical to TRBD2. The length of the CDR3 is 15 residues. V shed 1 base, J shed 8 bases, and the junction held 7 bases outside the gene matches. Germline V lookup: CDR1 MGHRA, CDR2 YSYEKL. CDR3 in DNA: TGCGCCAGCAGCCAAGTGTCCGGGGGGGCACACATTCAGTACTTC. It translates to CASSQVSGGAHIQYF.

This clone was seen only once. The V and J genes are TRBV5-6 and TRBJ2-5, with 7 nucleotides matching TRBD2. Near its end, the DNA agrees better with TRBJ2-7, so the J call may be wrong. The CDR3 is made up of 13 amino acids. CDR1 is SGHDT and CDR2 is YYEEEE in the germline V gene. CDR3 in DNA: TGTGCCAGCAGCTGGGAGGGATTATACGAGCAGTACTTC. It encodes CASSWEGLYEQYF.

This chain connects TRBV27 to TRBJ1-1; D may be TRBD1 (5 bases). V lost 6 bases and J 0 bases, leaving 11 bases between the germline ends. The CDR3 is 14 amino acids. Looked up from germline, CDR1 is MNHEY and CDR2 is SMNVEV (reference sequence). Written as DNA, the CDR3 is TGTGCCAGCAGGAAAGGGGCCGTGAACACTGAAGCTTTCTTT. It specifies CASRKGAVNTEAFF.

The V gene is TRBV5-1, the J gene TRBJ1-4; no reliable D call. V gave up 0 bases and J gave up 0 bases, with 9 bases separating them. Germline V CDR1 and CDR2: SGHRS, YFSETQ. This CDR3 spans 16 amino acids. The CDR3 region has the DNA TGCGCCAGCAGCTTGGATTCTCTTGCAACTAATGAAAAACTGTTTTTT. Its protein product is CASSLDSLATNEKLFF.

The rearrangement links TRBV7-8 to TRBJ1-5; no definite D call. This CDR3 is built from 11 residues. Germline V gene sequence: CDR1 SGHVS, CDR2 FQNEAQ. V shed 6 bases and J shed 6 bases, with 6 bases lying between them. CDR3 loop: CASSSGQPQHF. The CDR3 DNA follows: TGTGCCAGCAGTTCCGGTCAGCCCCAGCATTTT.

The V call is TRBV5-1, the J call TRBJ1-4; tentative D call: TRBD1 (5 bases). The germline V gene encodes CDR1 SGHRS and CDR2 YFSETQ. This CDR3 is 16 amino acids long. V was shortened by 2 bases and J by 5 bases, with 16 bases between the two germline ends. The CDR3 here is CASSFAPRAGNEKLFF. The CDR3 DNA sequence: TGCGCCAGCAGCTTTGCGCCCAGGGCAGGGAATGAAAAACTGTTTTTT.

The genes are TRBV5-6 and TRBJ1-2; D may be TRBD1 (5 bases). The germline V and J ends were trimmed by 3 bases and 6 bases, with 24 bases remaining between them. The CDR3 runs to 17 residues. The germline CDR1 and CDR2 sequences are SGHDT and YYEEEE. CDR3 coding DNA: TGTGCCAGCAGCTACTCTCATAATTCGGGGGTAAGGCATGGCTACACCTTC. It specifies CASSYSHNSGVRHGYTF.